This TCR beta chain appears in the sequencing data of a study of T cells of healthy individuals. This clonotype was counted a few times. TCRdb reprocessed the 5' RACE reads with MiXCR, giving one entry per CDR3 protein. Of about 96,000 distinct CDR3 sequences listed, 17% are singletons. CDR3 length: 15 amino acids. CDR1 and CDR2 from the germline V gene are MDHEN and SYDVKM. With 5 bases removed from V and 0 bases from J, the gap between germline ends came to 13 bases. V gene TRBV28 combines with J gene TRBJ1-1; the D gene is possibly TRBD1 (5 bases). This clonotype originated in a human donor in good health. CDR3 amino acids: CASSNGGGVNTEAFF. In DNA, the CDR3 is TGTGCCAGCAGTAACGGGGGGGGGGTGAACACTGAAGCTTTCTTT.